Presented here are 25 T cell receptor beta chains from one specimen sequenced in a study of T cell repertoires in cytomegalovirus infection. One entry per CDR3 protein results from TCRdb running MiXCR on the reads. In the table there are a few hundred thousand distinct CDR3 sequences, more than 20% of which are singletons. Material: PBMCs. The receptors shown here come from a human donor in good health (CMV status not recorded). Some clones in this sample may be carry-over from other donors' samples.

The rearrangement joins TRBV18 to TRBJ2-5, with TRBD1 identical over 8 bases. Germline V gene lookup returns CDR1 KGHSH and CDR2 LQKENI. CDR3 length equals 15 residues. Losses at the gene ends were 3 bases for V and 3 bases for J; bases not matched to a gene: 6. The CDR3 DNA follows: TGTGCCAGCTCACCCAGGGGGCTACCCAAAGAGACCCAGTACTTC. Translating it yields CASSPRGLPKETQYF.

This clonotype came up a few times. A read error may account for a junction end that differs from germline. The chain carries TRBV28 and TRBJ1-6, with 9 bases fitting TRBD1. CDR1 is MDHEN and CDR2 is SYDVKM in the germline V gene. The CDR3 has 17 residues. In nucleotides, the CDR3 is TGTGCCAGCAGTTTATGGGGGGGGACAGGGAGCGATTCGCCCCTCCACTTT. Translated: CASSLWGGTGSDSPLHF.

This clonotype was seen at least ten times. This rearrangement joins TRBV7-9 to TRBJ2-3, with TRBD1 matching 7 bases. Germline-derived CDR1 and CDR2 are SEHNR and FQNEAQ (reference sequence). With 3 bases clipped from V and 2 bases from J, the junction kept 5 bases outside the gene matches. The CDR3 is made up of 15 amino acids. CDR3 nucleotides: TGTGCCAGCAGCTTCCGGGACAGCTTCACAGATACGCAGTATTTT. It translates to CASSFRDSFTDTQYF.

This chain joins TRBV5-7 and TRBJ2-1; TRBD2 matches 11 bases. TRBV5-7 is an open reading frame, and its role is uncertain. V shed 2 bases, J shed 2 bases, and the junction held 12 bases outside the gene matches. This CDR3 comprises 19 residues. CDR3 loop: CASSLAGALAGGPYNEQFF. The CDR3 bases are TGTGCCAGCAGCTTAGCGGGGGCCCTAGCGGGAGGCCCCTACAATGAGCAGTTCTTC.

This clonotype was picked up a small number of times. The CDR3, as DNA: TGTGCCAGCAGAATAGCGGGAGCCAAGTACACCGGGGAGCTGTTTTTT. It is translated as CASRIAGAKYTGELFF. This chain joins TRBV5-6 and TRBJ2-2; 9 nucleotides line up with TRBD2. CDR1 is SGHDT and CDR2 is YYEEEE in the germline V gene. J lost 3 bases, V lost 5 bases, and 8 bases had no gene match. The CDR3 has 16 residues.

This clonotype turned up a few times. The CDR3, as DNA: TGTGCCAGCAGCTTGGTTCACCCCACAGATACGCAGTATTTT. Residues: CASSLVHPTDTQYF. The chain carries TRBV5-5 and TRBJ2-3; no clear D. The CDR3 covers 14 residues. The germline V gene encodes CDR1 SGHKS and CDR2 YYEKEE (reference sequence). Trimming took 0 bases from V and 2 from J, leaving 7 bases between them.

V usage is TRBV4-3 and J usage is TRBJ2-1; a weak D match, TRBD2 (5 bases). The CDR3 spans 18 residues. The V end lost 2 bases, the J end lost 0 bases, and 17 bases lay between the germline ends. Per germline, CDR1 LGHNA and CDR2 YSLEER. The CDR3 here is CASSQRFLALSSYNEQFF. CDR3 in DNA: TGCGCCAGCAGCCAACGCTTTCTAGCCCTCAGCTCCTACAATGAGCAGTTCTTC.

The sample holds many counts of this clonotype. V is TRBV23-1 and J is TRBJ2-4; D ambiguous. TRBV23-1 is an ORF; its function is uncertain. V was cut by 0 bases and J by 5 bases, with 11 bases left in between. The CDR3 is made up of 15 amino acids. The CDR3 protein is CASSQSSRRQNIQYF. The CDR3 nucleotides are TGCGCCAGCAGTCAATCATCCCGGAGACAAAACATTCAGTACTTC.

The V and J genes are TRBV19 and TRBJ2-7; 8 nucleotides agree with TRBD1. In germline, CDR1 is LNHDA, CDR2 SQIVND (reference sequence). Germline trimming cut 5 bases from V and 4 bases from J; bases unmatched to any gene: 7. The CDR3 is made up of 14 amino acids. The CDR3 coding sequence is TGTGCCAGTAGTCCCGGGACAGGAGTATACGAGCAGTACTTC. Its protein is CASSPGTGVYEQYF.

The chain has TRBV2 and TRBJ1-6, with TRBD1 as a possible D gene (5 bases). V was pared by 2 bases and J by 5 bases, with 10 bases between. Germline V gene lookup returns CDR1 SNHLY and CDR2 FYNNEI. This CDR3 comprises 15 residues. CDR3 nucleotide sequence: TGTGCCAGCAGTGAACGTCGGGGGGATAATTCACCCCTCCACTTT. It codes for CASSERRGDNSPLHF.

The chain joins TRBV24-1 to TRBJ2-1, with 7 bases matching TRBD1. The CDR3 covers 16 residues. Germline V gene sequence: CDR1 KGHDR, CDR2 SFDVKD. V lost 3 bases to trimming and J lost 5 bases; unmatched junction nucleotides: 9. CDR3 amino acids: CATSDLTGNTHNEQFF. In nucleotides, the CDR3 is TGTGCCACCAGTGATCTGACAGGGAACACTCACAATGAGCAGTTCTTC.

This clonotype has more than one count but fewer than ten. The gene calls are TRBV14 and TRBJ2-2; the match to TRBD2 covers 7 bases. V shed 6 bases, J shed 0 bases, and the junction held 4 bases outside the gene matches. Germline V CDR1 and CDR2: SGHDN, FVKESK. CDR3 length equals 15 residues. CDR3 sequence (DNA): TGTGCCAGCAGGCCAGCGGGGCCGAACACCGGGGAGCTGTTTTTT. Translating gives CASRPAGPNTGELFF.

This clonotype was counted only a few times. J is TRBJ2-1 and V is TRBV7-2; no reliable D call. CDR1 is SGHTA and CDR2 is FQGNSA in the germline V gene. The CDR3 length is 12 residues. The V and J ends lost 2 bases and 8 bases respectively, with 7 bases between them. CDR3 in amino acids: CASSLRLDEQFF. The CDR3 DNA reads TGTGCCAGCAGCTTAAGGCTGGATGAGCAGTTCTTC.

This rearrangement joins TRBV6-6 to TRBJ2-7; TRBD1 agrees at 7 bases. J gave up 5 bases and V 4 bases, and 5 bases lay outside the gene matches. This CDR3 region has 13 residues. Germline CDR1 is MNHNY and CDR2 is SVGAGI (reference sequence). For the CDR3, the DNA is TGTGCCAGCAGTTTAGACAGGGACGACGAGCAGTACTTC. It encodes CASSLDRDDEQYF.

This chain's CDR3 is CASSQAEQGQGYF. The CDR3 DNA reads TGCGCCAGCAGCCAAGCTGAACAGGGTCAAGGGTATTTT. V usage is TRBV4-1 and J usage is TRBJ2-3; perhaps TRBD1 as D (6 bases). The CDR3 totals 13 residues. With 1 base removed from V and 14 bases from J, the gap between germline ends came to 16 bases. Germline V gene lookup returns CDR1 MGHRA and CDR2 YSYEKL.

Comment on this clonotype: One end of the junction varies from germline; a read error may be responsible. The chain uses TRBV6-5 and TRBJ1-1; perhaps TRBD1 as D (6 bases). The CDR3 loop spans 12 amino acids. Per the germline V gene, CDR1 is MNHEY and CDR2 is SVGAGI. The DNA for the CDR3 is TGTGCCAGCAGTAGGGGGACCACTAAAGCTTTCTTT. Translation: CASSRGTTKAFF.

Only a few counts were recorded for this clonotype. This chain joins TRBV24-1 and TRBJ2-5; no definite D call. Trimming shortened V by 9 bases and J by 5 bases, and 9 bases separated the two germline ends. The CDR3 extends over 11 amino acids. The germline gives CDR1 KGHDR, CDR2 SFDVKD. The CDR3 DNA follows: TGTGCCACCGGAAAGGGTGAGACCCAGTACTTC. It translates to CATGKGETQYF.

The rearrangement links TRBV10-3 to TRBJ1-5, with D perhaps matching TRBD1 (6 bases). The CDR3 contains 13 residues. Germline values: CDR1 ENHRY, CDR2 SYGVKD. V was cut by 6 bases and J by 7 bases, with 13 bases left in between. CDR3 DNA sequence: TGTGCCATCAGGGCAGGGGAAAGGCAGCCCCAGCATTTT. It translates to CAIRAGERQPQHF.

Many counts were recorded for this clonotype. This sequence joins TRBV7-2 and TRBJ1-5; D perhaps matches TRBD1 (5 bases). Germline assignment: CDR1 SGHTA and CDR2 FQGNSA. The V end lost 5 bases, the J end lost 0 bases, and 8 bases lay between the germline ends. The CDR3 has 14 residues. CDR3 amino acids: CASSTQVSNQPQHF. DNA of the CDR3: TGTGCCAGCAGCACACAGGTTAGCAATCAGCCCCAGCATTTT.

The gene calls are TRBV7-6 and TRBJ2-7; 10 bases are shared with TRBD2. Germline CDR1 and CDR2: SGHVS and FNYEAQ. The V gene end was trimmed by 5 bases and the J gene end by 6 bases; junction bases not matched to a gene: 13. CDR3 size: 16 residues. The CDR3 DNA reads TGTGCCAGCAGCCCCTTGGCGTCGGCTAGCGGGAGCGAGCAGTACTTC. Translated, it gives CASSPLASASGSEQYF.

This clonotype was observed a handful of times. V and J are TRBV6-2 or TRBV6-3 and TRBJ2-7; 9 bases match TRBD2. This CDR3 has 23 residues. Germline V CDR1 and CDR2: MNHEY, SVGEGT. V was pared by 6 bases and J by 0 bases, with 30 bases of the junction left unmatched. The CDR3 loop is CASRARTFRLAEAGRLSSYEQYV. CDR3 sequence (DNA): TGTGCCAGCAGGGCCCGGACGTTCCGACTAGCGGAAGCTGGGCGCCTGAGCTCCTACGAGCAGTACGTC.

The rearrangement joins TRBV5-6 to TRBJ1-5, with no clear D. Germline CDR1 SGHDT, CDR2 YYEEEE. The V end lost 2 bases, the J end lost 1 base, and 10 bases lay between the germline ends. The CDR3 is made up of 15 amino acids. The CDR3 bases are TGTGCCAGCAGCTTTTTCGGGCTCAGCAATCAGCCCCAGCATTTT. Its protein product is CASSFFGLSNQPQHF.

The chain joins TRBV20-1 to TRBJ2-2, with TRBD2 matching over 11 bases. The CDR3 contains 14 residues. The germline gives CDR1 DFQATT, CDR2 SNEGSKA (reference sequence). V shed 3 bases, J shed 8 bases, and the junction held 5 bases outside the gene matches. The CDR3 reads CSASRLAGSGELFF. The CDR3 coding sequence is TGCAGTGCTAGCCGACTAGCGGGATCGGGGGAGCTGTTTTTT.

This clonotype has only a few counts. The rearrangement uses TRBV10-3 and TRBJ2-2; a possible D gene is TRBD1 (5 bases). The CDR3 is 15 amino acids. Between the trimmed V and J ends, which lost 6 bases and 0 bases, there was a span of 11 bases. The germline gives CDR1 ENHRY, CDR2 SYGVKD. This CDR3 is CAIRPDSANTGELFF. The CDR3, as DNA: TGTGCCATCAGACCCGACAGCGCGAACACCGGGGAGCTGTTTTTT.

The sample holds many counts of this clonotype. This chain links TRBV7-2 with TRBJ2-7; D is perhaps TRBD2 (6 bases). From germline, CDR1 is SGHTA and CDR2 FQGNSA. The CDR3 runs 21 residues. Trimming left V 5 bases short and J 4 bases short, with 36 bases between. The CDR3: CASSGGRTGVERLAGRYEQYV. The CDR3 region has the DNA TGTGCCAGCAGCGGTGGACGCACCGGCGTGGAAAGACTGGCGGGACGGTACGAGCAGTACGTC.